This T cell receptor (beta chain) was obtained from a study of type 1 and type 2 diabetes patients. Study in general: From PBMCs, CD4+ and CD8+ T cells were isolated by magnetic microbeads. A total of 18,976,912 paired-end reads came from the whole study. General study results and limits: Age and gender were not matched between study groups, possibly biasing interpretation. In type 2 diabetes, highly-expanded CD4+ clones took a median roughly 3.8% of reads.

Concerning this clonotype itself: Its antigen is as yet unknown.

PCR was run on genomic DNA. The TCR beta CDR3 region was amplified using 30 forward and 13 reverse primers. TCRdb independently ran MiXCR on the multiplex PCR reads; one entry per CDR3 protein. This sample has 280,000 or so distinct CDR3 sequences; 47% occur once, and the top ten carry 12% to 15%. The receptor was isolated from a man younger than 35 with type 2 diabetes. The sample taken for sequencing was peripheral blood mononuclear cells (PBMCs).

The CDR3 here is CASSLGTTTSSGSYNEQFF. In nucleotides, the CDR3 is TGTGCCAGCAGCTTAGGCACGACTACTTCGAGTGGGTCCTACAATGAGCAGTTCTTC. The gene calls are TRBV7-6 and TRBJ2-1; a possible D gene is TRBD2 (5 bases). Germline V gene sequence: CDR1 SGHVS, CDR2 FNYEAQ. CDR3 length: 19 amino acids. Trimming stripped 1 base from V and 1 base from J, with 20 bases between.